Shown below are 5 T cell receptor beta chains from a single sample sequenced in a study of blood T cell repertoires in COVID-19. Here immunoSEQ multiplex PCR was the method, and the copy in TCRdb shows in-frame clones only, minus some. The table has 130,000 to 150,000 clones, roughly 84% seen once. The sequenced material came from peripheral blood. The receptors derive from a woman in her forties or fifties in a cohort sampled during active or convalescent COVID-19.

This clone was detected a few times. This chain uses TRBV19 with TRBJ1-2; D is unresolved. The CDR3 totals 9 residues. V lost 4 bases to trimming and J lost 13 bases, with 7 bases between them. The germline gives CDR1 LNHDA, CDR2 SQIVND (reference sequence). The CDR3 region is CASSTGLTF. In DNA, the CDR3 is TGTGCCAGTAGTACAGGCCTCACCTTC.

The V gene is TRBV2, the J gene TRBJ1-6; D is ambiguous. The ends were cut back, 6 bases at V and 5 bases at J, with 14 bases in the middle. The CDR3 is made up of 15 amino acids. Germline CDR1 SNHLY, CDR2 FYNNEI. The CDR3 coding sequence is TGTGCCAGCAGGGAGTGGCGAGTGGATAATTCACCCCTCCACTTT. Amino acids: CASREWRVDNSPLHF.

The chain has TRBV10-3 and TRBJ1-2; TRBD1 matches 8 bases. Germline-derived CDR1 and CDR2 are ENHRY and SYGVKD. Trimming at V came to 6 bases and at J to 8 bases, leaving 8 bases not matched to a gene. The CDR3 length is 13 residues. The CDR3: CAIRDRVSEGYTF. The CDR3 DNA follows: TGTGCCATCAGGGACAGGGTCTCGGAGGGCTACACCTTC.

CDR3 region: CASSPTHMGGGEKLFF. The CDR3, as DNA: TGTGCCAGCAGTCCAACCCACATGGGTGGAGGAGAAAAACTGTTTTTT. This chain uses TRBV9 with TRBJ1-4; no firm D call. This CDR3 region has 16 residues. The germline V and J ends were trimmed by 5 bases and 8 bases, with 22 bases remaining between them. CDR1 and CDR2 (germline): SGDLS, YYNGEE. Supplemented by reference TRBV9 and TRBJ1-4, the full variable domain reads DSGVTQTPKHLITATGQRVTLRCSPRSGDLSVYWYQQSLDQGLQFLIQYYNGEERAKGNILERFSAQQFPDLHSELNLSSLELGDSALYFCASSPTHMGGGEKLFFGSGTQLSVL.

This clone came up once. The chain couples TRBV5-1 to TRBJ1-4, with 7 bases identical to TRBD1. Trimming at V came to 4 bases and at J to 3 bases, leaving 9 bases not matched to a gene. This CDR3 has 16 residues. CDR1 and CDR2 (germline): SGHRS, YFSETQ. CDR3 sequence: CASSHSYRGANEKLFF. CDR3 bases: TGCGCCAGCAGCCATTCCTACAGGGGTGCTAATGAAAAACTGTTTTTT.